These 8 T cell receptor beta chains were all obtained from the same sample, sequenced in a study of somatic mutations in cytotoxic T cells in rheumatoid arthritis. TCRdb keeps only in-frame clones here, not all; method: immunoSEQ multiplex PCR. Of 6,000 to 7,500 clones listed, around 87% are singletons. The sample taken for sequencing was CD8+ T cells sorted from blood. The source is a woman between 70 and 85 years old with rheumatoid arthritis.

This clone was seen just once. Germline and junction disagree at one end, which may indicate a read error. The chain carries TRBV7-7 and TRBJ2-2; D is uncertain. This CDR3 comprises 12 residues. Germline V gene data show CDR1 as SSHAT and CDR2 as FNYEAQ (reference sequence). The chain's CDR3 is CASSPGTGELFF. As DNA, the CDR3 is TGTGCTAGCAGCCCCGGGACCGGGGAGCTGTTTTTT.

This chain uses TRBV28 with TRBJ2-3, with D unclear. Germline V gene data show CDR1 as MDHEN and CDR2 as SYDVKM. V was trimmed by 4 bases and J by 4 bases, leaving 12 bases between them. The CDR3 has 14 residues. The CDR3: CASSSLGASDTQYF. In DNA form, the CDR3 reads TGTGCCAGCAGTTCCCTCGGAGCATCAGATACGCAGTATTTT.

This chain links TRBV27 with TRBJ2-3; TRBD1 might be the D (7 bases). Trimming removed 4 bases from V and 3 bases from J, with 14 bases in between. Germline V gene data show CDR1 as MNHEY and CDR2 as SMNVEV (reference sequence). CDR3 length: 15 amino acids. CDR3 sequence (DNA): TGTGCCAGCAGTTCCAGGGGGGCTGGGACAGATACGCAGTATTTT. Its protein product is CASSSRGAGTDTQYF.

The CDR3 loop is CASSLLAGAPNEQFF. CDR3 nucleotide sequence: TGCGCCAGCAGCTTACTAGCGGGAGCTCCCAATGAGCAGTTCTTC. The V and J genes are TRBV5-1 and TRBJ2-1, with 11 bases matching TRBD2. Germline V gene sequence: CDR1 SGHRS, CDR2 YFSETQ. The CDR3 is 15 residues long. V lost 2 bases, J lost 6 bases, and 4 bases stayed unmatched.

The chain is built from TRBV7-8 and TRBJ2-7; D remains ambiguous. Trimming took 1 base from V and 1 from J, leaving 11 bases between them. This CDR3 region has 15 residues. Germline V gene data show CDR1 as SGHVS and CDR2 as FQNEAQ. CDR3 amino acids: CASSLEQYLSYEQYF. The CDR3 bases are TGTGCCAGCAGCTTAGAACAGTACCTATCCTACGAGCAGTACTTC.

The chain combines TRBV13 with TRBJ2-7; maybe TRBD1 (6 bases). The CDR3 contains 17 residues. Between the trimmed V and J ends, which lost 0 bases and 1 base, there was a span of 16 bases. CDR1 PRHDT and CDR2 FYEKMQ come from the germline V gene (reference sequence). DNA for the CDR3: TGTGCCAGCAGCTTAGGCCCGGGACAAGAACATTCCTACGAGCAGTACTTC. Its translation: CASSLGPGQEHSYEQYF. The variable domain in full, completed from reference TRBV13 and TRBJ2-7, reads AAGVIQSPRHLIKEKRETATLKCYPIPRHDTVYWYQQGPGQDPQFLISFYEKMQSDKGSIPDRFSAQQFSDYHSELNMSSLELGDSALYFCASSLGPGQEHSYEQYFGPGTRLTVT.

CDR3: CASREQGNDSGNTIYF. The CDR3 DNA is TGTGCCAGTAGGGAACAGGGAAACGACTCTGGAAACACCATATATTTT. The J gene is TRBJ1-3, the V gene TRBV19; weak D call: TRBD1 (6 bases). Trimming pared 6 bases from V and 0 bases from J, leaving 15 bases between. The CDR3 is made up of 16 amino acids. The germline gives CDR1 LNHDA, CDR2 SQIVND (reference sequence).

The gene calls are TRBV5-8 and TRBJ2-3; 12 nucleotides agree with TRBD2. J lost 0 bases, V lost 4 bases, and 3 bases had no gene match. This CDR3 contains 16 residues. Germline V gene sequence: CDR1 SGHTS, CDR2 YDEGEE. The CDR3 spells CASSLGTSGSTDTQYF. The CDR3 bases are TGTGCCAGCAGCCTAGGGACTAGCGGGAGCACAGATACGCAGTATTTT.